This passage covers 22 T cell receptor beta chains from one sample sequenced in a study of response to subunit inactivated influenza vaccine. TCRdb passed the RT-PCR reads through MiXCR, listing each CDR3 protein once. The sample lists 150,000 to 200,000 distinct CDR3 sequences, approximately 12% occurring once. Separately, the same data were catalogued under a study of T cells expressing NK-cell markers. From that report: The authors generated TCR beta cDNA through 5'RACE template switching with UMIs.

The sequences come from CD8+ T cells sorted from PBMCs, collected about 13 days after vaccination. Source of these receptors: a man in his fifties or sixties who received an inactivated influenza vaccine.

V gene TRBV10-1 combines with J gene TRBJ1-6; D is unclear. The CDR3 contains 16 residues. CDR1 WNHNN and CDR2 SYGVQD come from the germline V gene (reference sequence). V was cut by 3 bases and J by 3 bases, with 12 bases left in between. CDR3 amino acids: CASSDNSGNYNSPLHF. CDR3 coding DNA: TGCGCCAGCAGTGATAATTCAGGAAACTATAATTCACCCCTCCACTTT.

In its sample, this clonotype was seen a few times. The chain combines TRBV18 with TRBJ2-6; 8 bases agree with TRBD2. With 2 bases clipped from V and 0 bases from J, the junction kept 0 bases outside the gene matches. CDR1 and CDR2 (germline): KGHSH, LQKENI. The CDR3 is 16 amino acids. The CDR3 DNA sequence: TGTGCCAGCTCACCAGCGGGAGGCTCTGGGGCCAACGTCCTGACTTTC. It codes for CASSPAGGSGANVLTF.

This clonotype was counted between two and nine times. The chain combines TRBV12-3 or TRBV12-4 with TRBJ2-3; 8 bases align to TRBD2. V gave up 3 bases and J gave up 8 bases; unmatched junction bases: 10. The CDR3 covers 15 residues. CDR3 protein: CASSLLLAGTSTQYF. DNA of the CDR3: TGTGCCAGCAGTTTGTTGTTAGCGGGGACTAGTACGCAGTATTTT.

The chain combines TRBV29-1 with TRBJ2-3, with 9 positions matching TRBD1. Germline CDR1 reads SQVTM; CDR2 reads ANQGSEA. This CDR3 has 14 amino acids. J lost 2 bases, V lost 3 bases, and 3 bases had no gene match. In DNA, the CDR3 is TGCAGCGTTGAGCGGACAGGGGACACAGATACGCAGTATTTT. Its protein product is CSVERTGDTDTQYF.

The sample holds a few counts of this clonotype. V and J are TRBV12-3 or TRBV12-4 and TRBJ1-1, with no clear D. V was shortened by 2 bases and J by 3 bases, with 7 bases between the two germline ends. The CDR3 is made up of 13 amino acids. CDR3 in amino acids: CASSLMWDTEAFF. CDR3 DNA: TGTGCCAGCAGTTTAATGTGGGACACTGAAGCTTTCTTT.

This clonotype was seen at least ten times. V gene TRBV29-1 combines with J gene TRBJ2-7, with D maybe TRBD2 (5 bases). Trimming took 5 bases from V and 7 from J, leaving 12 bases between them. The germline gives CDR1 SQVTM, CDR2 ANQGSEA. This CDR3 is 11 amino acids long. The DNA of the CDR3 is TGCAGCGTTCGGGTTTGGGAGGAGCAGTACTTC. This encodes CSVRVWEEQYF.

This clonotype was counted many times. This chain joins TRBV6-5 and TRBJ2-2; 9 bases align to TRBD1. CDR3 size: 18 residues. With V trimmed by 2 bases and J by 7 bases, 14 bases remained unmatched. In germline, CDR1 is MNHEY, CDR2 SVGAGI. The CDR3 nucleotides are TGTGCCAGCAGTTACCCCGCGGCCGGGACAGGGACGGACGGGGAGCTGTTTTTT. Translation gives CASSYPAAGTGTDGELFF.

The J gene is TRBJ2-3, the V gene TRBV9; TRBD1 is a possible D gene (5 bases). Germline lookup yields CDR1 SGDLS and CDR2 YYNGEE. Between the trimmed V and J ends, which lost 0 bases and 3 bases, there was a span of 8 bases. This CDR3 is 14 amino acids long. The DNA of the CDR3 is TGTGCCAGCAGCGTAGTGGACACGACAGATACGCAGTATTTT. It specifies CASSVVDTTDTQYF.

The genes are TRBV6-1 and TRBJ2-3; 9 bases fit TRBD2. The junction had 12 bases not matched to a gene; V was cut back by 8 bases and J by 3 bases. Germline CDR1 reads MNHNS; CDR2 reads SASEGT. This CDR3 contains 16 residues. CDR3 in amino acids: CASGPWGSGSTDTQYF. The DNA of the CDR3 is TGTGCCAGCGGGCCTTGGGGTAGCGGGAGTACAGATACGCAGTATTTT.

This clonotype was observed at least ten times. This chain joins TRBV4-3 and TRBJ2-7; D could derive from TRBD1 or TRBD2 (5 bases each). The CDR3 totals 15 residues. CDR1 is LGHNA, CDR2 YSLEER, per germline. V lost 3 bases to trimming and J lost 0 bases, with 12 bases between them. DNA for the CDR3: TGCGCCAGCAGCCACAGGGAGAGGAGCTCCTACGAGCAGTACTTC. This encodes CASSHRERSSYEQYF.

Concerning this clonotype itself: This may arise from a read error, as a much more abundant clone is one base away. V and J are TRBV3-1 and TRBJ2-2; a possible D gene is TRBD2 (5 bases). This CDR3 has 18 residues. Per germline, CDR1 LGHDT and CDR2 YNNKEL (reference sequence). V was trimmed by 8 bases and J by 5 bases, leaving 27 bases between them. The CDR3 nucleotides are TGTGCCAGCTGTTTACCCAAATACGGGATAAGTGATACCGGGGAGCTGTTTTTT. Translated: CASCLPKYGISDTGELFF.

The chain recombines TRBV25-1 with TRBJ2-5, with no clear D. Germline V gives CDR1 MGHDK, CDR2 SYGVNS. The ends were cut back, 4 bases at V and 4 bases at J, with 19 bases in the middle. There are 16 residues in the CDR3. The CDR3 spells CASSATRRKGRETQYF. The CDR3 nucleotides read TGTGCCAGCAGTGCAACCCGACGGAAAGGGCGAGAGACCCAGTACTTC.

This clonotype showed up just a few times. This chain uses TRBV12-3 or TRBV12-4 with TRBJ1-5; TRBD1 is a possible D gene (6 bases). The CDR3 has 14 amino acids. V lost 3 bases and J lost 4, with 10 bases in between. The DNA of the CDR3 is TGTGCCAGCAGTTTCTCAGGGGATAATCAGCCCCAGCATTTT. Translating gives CASSFSGDNQPQHF.

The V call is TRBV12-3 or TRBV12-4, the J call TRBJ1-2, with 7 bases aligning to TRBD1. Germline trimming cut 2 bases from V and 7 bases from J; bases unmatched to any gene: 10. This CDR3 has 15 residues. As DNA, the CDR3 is TGTGCCAGCAGTTTAAGACAGGGCGATTCAAGTGGCTACACCTTC. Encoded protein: CASSLRQGDSSGYTF.

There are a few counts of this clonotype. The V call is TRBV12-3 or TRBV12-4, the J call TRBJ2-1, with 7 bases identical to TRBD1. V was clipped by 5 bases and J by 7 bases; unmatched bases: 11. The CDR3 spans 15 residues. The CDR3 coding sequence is TGTGCCAGCAGTCATATAACAGGGGCCCTAAATGAGCAGTTCTTC. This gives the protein CASSHITGALNEQFF.

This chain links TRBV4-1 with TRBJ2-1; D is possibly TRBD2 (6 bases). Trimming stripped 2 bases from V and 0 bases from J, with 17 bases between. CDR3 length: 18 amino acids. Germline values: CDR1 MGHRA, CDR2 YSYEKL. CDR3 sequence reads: CASSQSQLASSSYNEQFF. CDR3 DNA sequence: TGCGCCAGCAGCCAATCACAACTAGCTTCGAGCTCCTACAATGAGCAGTTCTTC.

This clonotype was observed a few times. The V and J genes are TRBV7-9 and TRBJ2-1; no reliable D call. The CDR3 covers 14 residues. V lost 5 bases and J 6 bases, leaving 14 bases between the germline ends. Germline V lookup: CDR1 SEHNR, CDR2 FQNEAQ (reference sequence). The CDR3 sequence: CASSPGWTPNEQFF. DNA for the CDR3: TGTGCCAGCAGCCCTGGATGGACCCCCAATGAGCAGTTCTTC.

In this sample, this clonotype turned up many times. This chain's CDR3 is CASSSRVAVEQYF. For the CDR3, the DNA is TGTGCCAGCAGTTCCCGGGTAGCGGTCGAGCAGTACTTC. J is TRBJ2-7 and V is TRBV12-3 or TRBV12-4; D is perhaps TRBD2 (6 bases). V gave up 4 bases and J gave up 6 bases, with 13 bases separating them. This CDR3 region has 13 residues.

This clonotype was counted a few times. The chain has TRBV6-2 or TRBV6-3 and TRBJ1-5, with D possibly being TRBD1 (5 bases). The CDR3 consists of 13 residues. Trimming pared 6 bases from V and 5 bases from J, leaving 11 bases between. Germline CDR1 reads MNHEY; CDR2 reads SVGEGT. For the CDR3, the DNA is TGTGCCAGCAGCCCGGGACTCCATCAGCCCCAGCATTTT. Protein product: CASSPGLHQPQHF.

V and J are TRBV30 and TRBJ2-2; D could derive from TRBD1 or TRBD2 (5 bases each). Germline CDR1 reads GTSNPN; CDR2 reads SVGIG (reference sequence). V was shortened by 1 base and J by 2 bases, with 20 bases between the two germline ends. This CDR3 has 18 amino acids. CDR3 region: CAWSGGTPIPANTGELFF. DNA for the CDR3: TGTGCCTGGAGTGGGGGGACCCCCATACCTGCCAACACCGGGGAGCTGTTTTTT. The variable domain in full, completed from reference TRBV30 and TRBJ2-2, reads SQTIHQWPATLVQPVGSPLSLECTVEGTSNPNLYWYRQAAGRGLQLLFYSVGIGQISSEVPQNLSASRPQDRQFILSSKKLLLSDSGFYLCAWSGGTPIPANTGELFFGEGSRLTVL.

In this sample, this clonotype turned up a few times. CDR3: CASSQPPRAGGTDTQYF. CDR3 coding DNA: TGTGCCAGCAGCCAACCCCCTCGAGCGGGGGGCACAGATACGCAGTATTTT. The gene calls are TRBV3-1 and TRBJ2-3; TRBD2 matches at 8 bases. This CDR3 is built from 17 residues. V gave up 2 bases and J gave up 1 base; unmatched junction bases: 8. Germline CDR1 LGHDT, CDR2 YNNKEL (reference sequence).

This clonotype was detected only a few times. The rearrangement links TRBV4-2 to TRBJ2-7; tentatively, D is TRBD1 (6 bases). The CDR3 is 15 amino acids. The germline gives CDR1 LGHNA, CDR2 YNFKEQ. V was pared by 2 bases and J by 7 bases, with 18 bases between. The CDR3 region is CASSQSGTSPWEQYF. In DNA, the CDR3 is TGTGCCAGCAGCCAATCCGGGACAAGTCCTTGGGAGCAGTACTTC.